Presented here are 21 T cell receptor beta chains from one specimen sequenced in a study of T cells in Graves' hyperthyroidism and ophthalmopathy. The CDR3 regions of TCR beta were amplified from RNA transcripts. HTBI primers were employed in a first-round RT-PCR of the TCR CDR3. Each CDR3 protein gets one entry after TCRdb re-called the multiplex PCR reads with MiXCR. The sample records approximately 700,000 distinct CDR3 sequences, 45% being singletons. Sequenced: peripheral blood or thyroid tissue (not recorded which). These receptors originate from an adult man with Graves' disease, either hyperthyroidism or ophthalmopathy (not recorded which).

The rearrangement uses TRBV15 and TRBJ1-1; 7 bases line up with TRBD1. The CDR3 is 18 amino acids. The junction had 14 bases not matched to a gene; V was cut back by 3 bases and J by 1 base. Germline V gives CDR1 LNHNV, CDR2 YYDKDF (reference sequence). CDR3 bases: TGTGCCACCAGCAGCCGATACCTAACCGGGACAGCGAACACTGAAGCTTTCTTT. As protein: CATSSRYLTGTANTEAFF.

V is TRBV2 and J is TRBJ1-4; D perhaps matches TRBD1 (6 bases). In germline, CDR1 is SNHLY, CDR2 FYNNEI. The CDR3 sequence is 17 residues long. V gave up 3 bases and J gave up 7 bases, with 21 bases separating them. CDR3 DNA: TGTGCCAGCAGTGACCATTCCGGCAGGGGCGATTTTGAAAAACTGTTTTTT. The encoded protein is CASSDHSGRGDFEKLFF.

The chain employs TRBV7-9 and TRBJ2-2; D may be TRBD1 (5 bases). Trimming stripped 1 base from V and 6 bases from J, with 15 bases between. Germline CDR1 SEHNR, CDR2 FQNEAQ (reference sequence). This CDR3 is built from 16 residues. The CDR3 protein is CASSLDRRPLAGELFF. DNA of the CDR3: TGTGCCAGCAGCTTAGACAGGAGACCCCTGGCCGGGGAGCTGTTTTTT.

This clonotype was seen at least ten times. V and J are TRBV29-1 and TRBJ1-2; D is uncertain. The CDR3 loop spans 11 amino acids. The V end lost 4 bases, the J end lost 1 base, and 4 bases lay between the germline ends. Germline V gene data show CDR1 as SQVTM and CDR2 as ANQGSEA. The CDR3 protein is CSVVVNYGYTF. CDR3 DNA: TGCAGCGTTGTGGTTAACTATGGCTACACCTTC.

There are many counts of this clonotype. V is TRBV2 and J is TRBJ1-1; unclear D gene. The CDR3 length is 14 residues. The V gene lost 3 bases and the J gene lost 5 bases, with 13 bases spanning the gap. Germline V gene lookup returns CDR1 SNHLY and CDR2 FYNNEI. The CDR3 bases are TGTGCCAGCAGTGAGGAGGGAAGTTGGACTGAAGCTTTCTTT. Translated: CASSEEGSWTEAFF.

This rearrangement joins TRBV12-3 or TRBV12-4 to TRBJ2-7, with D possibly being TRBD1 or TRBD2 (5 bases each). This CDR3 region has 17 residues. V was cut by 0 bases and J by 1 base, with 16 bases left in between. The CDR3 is CASSLAGRGTSSYEQYF. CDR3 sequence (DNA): TGTGCCAGCAGTTTAGCGGGACGGGGAACCTCTTCCTACGAGCAGTACTTC.

CDR3 nucleotides: TGTGCCATCAGTTCGCGGCTCCAAGAGACCCAGTACTTC. This codes for CAISSRLQETQYF. The chain carries TRBV10-3 and TRBJ2-5; D is unresolved. V lost 5 bases, J lost 1 base, and 8 bases lay in between. This CDR3 comprises 13 residues. Germline V gives CDR1 ENHRY, CDR2 SYGVKD.

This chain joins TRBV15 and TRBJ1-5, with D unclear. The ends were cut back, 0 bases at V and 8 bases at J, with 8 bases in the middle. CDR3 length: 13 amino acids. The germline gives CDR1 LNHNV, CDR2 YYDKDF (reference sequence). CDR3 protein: CATSREKGEPQHF. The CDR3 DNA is TGTGCCACCAGCAGAGAGAAAGGTGAGCCCCAGCATTTT. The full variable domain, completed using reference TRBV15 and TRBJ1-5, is DAMVIQNPRYQVTQFGKPVTLSCSQTLNHNVMYWYQQKSSQAPKLLFHYYDKDFNNEADTPDNFQSRRPNTSFCFLDIRSPGLGDTAMYLCATSREKGEPQHFGDGTRLSIL.

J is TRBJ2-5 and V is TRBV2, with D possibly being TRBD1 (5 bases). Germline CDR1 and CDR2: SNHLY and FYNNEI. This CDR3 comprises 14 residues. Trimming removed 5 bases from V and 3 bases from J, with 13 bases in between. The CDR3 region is CASSLSGIEETQYF. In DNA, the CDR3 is TGTGCCAGCAGTTTATCAGGGATTGAAGAGACCCAGTACTTC.

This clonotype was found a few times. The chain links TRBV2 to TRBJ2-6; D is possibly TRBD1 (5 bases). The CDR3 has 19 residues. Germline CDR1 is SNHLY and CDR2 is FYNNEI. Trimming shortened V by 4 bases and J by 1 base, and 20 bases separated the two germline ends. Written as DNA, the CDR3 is TGTGCCAGCAGTGCCCCTACAGGCGGCGGTGGGTCTGGGGCCAACGTCCTGACTTTC. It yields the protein CASSAPTGGGGSGANVLTF.

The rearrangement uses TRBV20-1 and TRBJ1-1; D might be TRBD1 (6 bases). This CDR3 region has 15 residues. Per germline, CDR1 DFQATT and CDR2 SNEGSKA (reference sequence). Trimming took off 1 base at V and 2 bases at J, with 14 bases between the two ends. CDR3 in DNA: TGCAGTGCTAGAGTTAGGGGGTCCGTCAACACTGAAGCTTTCTTT. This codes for CSARVRGSVNTEAFF.

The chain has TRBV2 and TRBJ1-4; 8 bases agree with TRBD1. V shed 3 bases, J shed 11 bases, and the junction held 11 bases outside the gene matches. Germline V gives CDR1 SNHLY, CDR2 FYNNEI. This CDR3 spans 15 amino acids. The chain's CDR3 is CASSDAPGTGEKLFF. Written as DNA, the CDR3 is TGTGCCAGCAGTGATGCCCCCGGGACAGGAGAGAAACTGTTTTTT. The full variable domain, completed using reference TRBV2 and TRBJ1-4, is EPEVTQTPSHQVTQMGQEVILRCVPISNHLYFYWYRQILGQKVEFLVSFYNNEISEKSEIFDDQFSVERPDGSNFTLKIRSTKLEDSAMYFCASSDAPGTGEKLFFGSGTQLSVL.

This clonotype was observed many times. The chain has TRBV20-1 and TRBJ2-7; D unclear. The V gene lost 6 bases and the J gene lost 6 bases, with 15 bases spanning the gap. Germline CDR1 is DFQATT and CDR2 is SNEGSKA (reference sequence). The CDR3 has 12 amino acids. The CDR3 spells CSAKRAPSEQYF. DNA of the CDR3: TGCAGTGCCAAGCGCGCCCCGAGCGAGCAGTACTTC.

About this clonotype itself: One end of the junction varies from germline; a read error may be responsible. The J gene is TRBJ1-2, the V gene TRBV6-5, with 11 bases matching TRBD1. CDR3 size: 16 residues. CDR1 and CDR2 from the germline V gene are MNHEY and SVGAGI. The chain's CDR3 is CASSYSGTGGGYGHTF. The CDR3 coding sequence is TGTGCCAGCAGTTACTCCGGGACAGGGGGTGGATATGGCCACACCTTC.

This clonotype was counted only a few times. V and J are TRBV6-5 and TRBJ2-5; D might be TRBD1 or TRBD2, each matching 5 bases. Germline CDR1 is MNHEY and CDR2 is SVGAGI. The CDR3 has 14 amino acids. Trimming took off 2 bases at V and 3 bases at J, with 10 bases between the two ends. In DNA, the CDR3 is TGTGCCAGCAGTTACGAAGGGACCAAAGAGACCCAGTACTTC. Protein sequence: CASSYEGTKETQYF.

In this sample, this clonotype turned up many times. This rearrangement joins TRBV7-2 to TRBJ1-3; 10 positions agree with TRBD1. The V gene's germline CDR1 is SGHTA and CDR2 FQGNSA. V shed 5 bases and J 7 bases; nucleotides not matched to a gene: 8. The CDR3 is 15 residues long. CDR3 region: CASSVGTGEWNTIYF. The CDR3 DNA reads TGTGCCAGCAGCGTCGGGACAGGGGAATGGAACACCATATATTTT.

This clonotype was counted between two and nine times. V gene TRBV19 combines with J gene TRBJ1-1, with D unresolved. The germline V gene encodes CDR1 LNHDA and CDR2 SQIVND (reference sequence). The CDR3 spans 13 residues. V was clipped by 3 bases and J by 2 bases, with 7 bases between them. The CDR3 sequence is CASSMSFNTEAFF. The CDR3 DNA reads TGTGCCAGTAGTATGTCCTTTAACACTGAAGCTTTCTTT.

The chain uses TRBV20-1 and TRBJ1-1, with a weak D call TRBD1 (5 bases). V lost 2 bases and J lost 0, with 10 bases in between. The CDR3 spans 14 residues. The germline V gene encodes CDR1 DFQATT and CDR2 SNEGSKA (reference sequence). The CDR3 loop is CSARQGTMNTEAFF. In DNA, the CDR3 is TGCAGTGCTAGACAGGGTACAATGAACACTGAAGCTTTCTTT.

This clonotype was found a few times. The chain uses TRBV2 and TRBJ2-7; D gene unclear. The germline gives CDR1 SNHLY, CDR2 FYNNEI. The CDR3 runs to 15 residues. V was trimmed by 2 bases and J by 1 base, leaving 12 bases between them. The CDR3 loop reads CASSEKGFLSYEQYF. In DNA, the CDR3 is TGTGCCAGCAGTGAAAAGGGATTTCTATCCTACGAGCAGTACTTC.

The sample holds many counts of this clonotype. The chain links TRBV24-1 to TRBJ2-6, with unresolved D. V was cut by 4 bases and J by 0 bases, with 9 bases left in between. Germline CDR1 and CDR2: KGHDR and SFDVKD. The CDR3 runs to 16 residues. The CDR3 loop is CATSEVSPSGANVLTF. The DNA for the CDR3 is TGTGCCACCAGTGAAGTCTCCCCCTCTGGGGCCAACGTCCTGACTTTC.

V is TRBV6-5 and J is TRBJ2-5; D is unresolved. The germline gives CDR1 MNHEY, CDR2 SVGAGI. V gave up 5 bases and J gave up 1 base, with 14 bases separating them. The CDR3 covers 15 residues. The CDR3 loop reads CASSVIGLLQETQYF. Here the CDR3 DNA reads TGTGCCAGCAGTGTTATAGGTCTGCTCCAAGAGACCCAGTACTTC.